Included here is one TCR beta chain sequence, with context. The antigen is not known. This CDR3 contains 14 residues. The J segment lost 6 bases and the V segment lost 6 bases, leaving 5 bases of the junction unmatched. Germline lookup yields CDR1 SGHTA and CDR2 FQGNSA. This entry is derived from a study of T cells after yellow fever vaccination. Study-wide results and caveats: The booster response re-showed most primary clones: approximately 95% CD4, roughly 91% CD8. Repertoires sorted by FACS could include abundant clonotypes that are contaminants from the bulk population.

TCR cDNA, made by 5'RACE template switching, carried an added universal primer site and UMIs. TCRdb ran MiXCR on the 5' RACE reads and lists one entry per CDR3 protein. Found here are about 340,000 distinct CDR3 sequences, about 4% of them singletons; the top ten hold approximately 24%. The material sequenced was PBMCs, taken 5 days after the yellow fever booster vaccination. The source of this sequence is a man younger than 35 who received the YFV17D yellow fever vaccine. The J gene is TRBJ2-3, the V gene TRBV7-2; TRBD1 agrees at 11 bases. CDR3 bases: TGTGCCAGCAGGGACAGGGGGCGAGGTGATACGCAGTATTTT. It encodes CASRDRGRGDTQYF. Combining the CDR3 with reference TRBV7-2 and TRBJ2-3 gives the whole variable domain GAGVSQSPSNKVTEKGKDVELRCDPISGHTALYWYRQSLGQGLEFLIYFQGNSAPDKSGLPSDRFSAERTGGSVSTLTIQRTQQEDSAVYLCASRDRGRGDTQYFGPGTRLTVL.